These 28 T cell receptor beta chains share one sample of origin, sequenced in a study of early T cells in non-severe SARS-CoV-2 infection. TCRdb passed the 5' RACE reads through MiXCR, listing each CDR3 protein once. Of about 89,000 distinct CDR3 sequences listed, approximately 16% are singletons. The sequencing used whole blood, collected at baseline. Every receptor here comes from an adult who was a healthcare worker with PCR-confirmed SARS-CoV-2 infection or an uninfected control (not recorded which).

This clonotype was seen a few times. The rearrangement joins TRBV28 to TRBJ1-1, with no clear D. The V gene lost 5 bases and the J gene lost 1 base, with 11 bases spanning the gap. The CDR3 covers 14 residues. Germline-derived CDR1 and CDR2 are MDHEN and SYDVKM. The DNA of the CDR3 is TGTGCCAGCAGTGTACAGCCCCGGAACACTGAAGCTTTCTTT. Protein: CASSVQPRNTEAFF.

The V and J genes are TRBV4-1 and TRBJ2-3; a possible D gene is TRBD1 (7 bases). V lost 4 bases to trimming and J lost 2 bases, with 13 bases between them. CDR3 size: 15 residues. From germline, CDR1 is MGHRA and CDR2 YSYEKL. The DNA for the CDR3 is TGCGCCAGCAGCCGCGGGACAGAACACACAGATACGCAGTATTTT. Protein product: CASSRGTEHTDTQYF.

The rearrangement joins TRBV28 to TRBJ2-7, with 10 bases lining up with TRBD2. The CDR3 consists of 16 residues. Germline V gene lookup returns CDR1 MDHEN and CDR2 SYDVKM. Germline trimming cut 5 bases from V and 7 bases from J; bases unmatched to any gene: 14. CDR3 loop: CASSMSSSGSMGEQYF. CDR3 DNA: TGTGCCAGCAGTATGAGCTCTAGCGGGAGCATGGGGGAGCAGTACTTC.

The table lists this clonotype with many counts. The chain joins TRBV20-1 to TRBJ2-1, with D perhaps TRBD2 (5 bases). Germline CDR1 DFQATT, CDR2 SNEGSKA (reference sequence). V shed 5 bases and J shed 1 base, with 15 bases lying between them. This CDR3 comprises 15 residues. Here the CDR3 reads CSALSGLRSYNEQFF. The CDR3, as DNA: TGCAGTGCTCTAAGCGGACTTAGGTCCTACAATGAGCAGTTCTTC.

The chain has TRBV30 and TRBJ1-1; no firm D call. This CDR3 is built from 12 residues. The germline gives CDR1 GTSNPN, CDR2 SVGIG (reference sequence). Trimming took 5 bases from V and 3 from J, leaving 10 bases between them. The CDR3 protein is CAWAQDYTEAFF. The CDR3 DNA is TGTGCCTGGGCCCAGGACTACACTGAAGCTTTCTTT.

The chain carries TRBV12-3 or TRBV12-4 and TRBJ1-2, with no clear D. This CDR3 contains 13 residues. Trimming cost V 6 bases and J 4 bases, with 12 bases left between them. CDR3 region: CASSRPEIYGYTF. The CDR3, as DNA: TGTGCCAGCAGCCGGCCGGAAATCTATGGCTACACCTTC.

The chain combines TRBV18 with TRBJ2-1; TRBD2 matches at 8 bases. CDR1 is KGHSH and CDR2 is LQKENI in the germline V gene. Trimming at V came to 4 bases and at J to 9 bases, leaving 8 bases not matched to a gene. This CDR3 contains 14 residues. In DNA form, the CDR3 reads TGTGCCAGCTCACAAACGGGAGGGCTCGGTGAGCAGTTCTTC. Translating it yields CASSQTGGLGEQFF.

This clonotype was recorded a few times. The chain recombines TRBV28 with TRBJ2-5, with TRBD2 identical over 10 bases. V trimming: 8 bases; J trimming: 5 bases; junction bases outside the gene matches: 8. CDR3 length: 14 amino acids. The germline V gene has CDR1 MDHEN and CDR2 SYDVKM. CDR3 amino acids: CASGAAGGRETQYF. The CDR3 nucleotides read TGTGCCAGCGGGGCAGCGGGAGGGAGGGAGACCCAGTACTTC.

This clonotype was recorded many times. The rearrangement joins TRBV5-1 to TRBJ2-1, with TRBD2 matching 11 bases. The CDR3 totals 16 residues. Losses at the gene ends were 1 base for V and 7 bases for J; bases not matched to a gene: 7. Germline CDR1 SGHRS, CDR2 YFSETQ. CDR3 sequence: CASSLTTSGSGNEQFF. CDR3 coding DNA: TGCGCCAGCAGCTTGACTACTAGCGGGAGTGGAAATGAGCAGTTCTTC.

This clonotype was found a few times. The CDR3: CASSLKDWDYEQYF. Written as DNA, the CDR3 is TGTGCCAGCAGCTTAAAGGATTGGGACTACGAGCAGTACTTC. The chain joins TRBV11-2 to TRBJ2-7; D uncertain. The CDR3 runs 14 residues. V lost 2 bases, J lost 3 bases, and 11 bases lay in between. The germline gives CDR1 SGHAT, CDR2 FQNNGV.

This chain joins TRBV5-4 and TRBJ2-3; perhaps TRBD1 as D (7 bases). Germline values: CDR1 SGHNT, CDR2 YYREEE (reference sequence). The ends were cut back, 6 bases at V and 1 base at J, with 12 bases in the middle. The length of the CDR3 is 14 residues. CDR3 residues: CASTQGGGTDTQYF. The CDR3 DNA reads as TGTGCCAGCACCCAGGGGGGAGGCACAGATACGCAGTATTTT.

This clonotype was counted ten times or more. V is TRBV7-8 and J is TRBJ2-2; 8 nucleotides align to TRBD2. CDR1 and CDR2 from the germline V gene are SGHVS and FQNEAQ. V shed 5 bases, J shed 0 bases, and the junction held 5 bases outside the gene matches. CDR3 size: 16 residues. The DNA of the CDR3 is TGTGCCAGCAGCCCCAGGACTAGCTCGAACACCGGGGAGCTGTTTTTT. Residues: CASSPRTSSNTGELFF.

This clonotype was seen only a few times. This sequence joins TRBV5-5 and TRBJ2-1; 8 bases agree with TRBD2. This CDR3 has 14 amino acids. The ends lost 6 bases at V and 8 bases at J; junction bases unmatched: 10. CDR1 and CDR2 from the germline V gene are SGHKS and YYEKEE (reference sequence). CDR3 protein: CASTQRGFADEQFF. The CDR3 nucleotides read TGTGCCAGCACCCAGCGGGGGTTTGCGGATGAGCAGTTCTTC.

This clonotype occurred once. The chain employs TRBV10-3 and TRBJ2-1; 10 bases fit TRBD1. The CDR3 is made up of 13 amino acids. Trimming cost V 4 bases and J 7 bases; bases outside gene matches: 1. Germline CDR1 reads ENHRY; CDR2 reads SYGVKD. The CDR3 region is CAISADRGNEQFF. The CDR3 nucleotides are TGTGCCATCAGTGCGGACAGGGGGAATGAGCAGTTCTTC.

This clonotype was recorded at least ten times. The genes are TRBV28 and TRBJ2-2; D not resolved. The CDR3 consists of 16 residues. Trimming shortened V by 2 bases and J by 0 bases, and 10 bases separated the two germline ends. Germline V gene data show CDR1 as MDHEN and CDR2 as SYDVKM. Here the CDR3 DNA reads TGTGCCAGCAGTTTAATGGCCTATACGAACACCGGGGAGCTGTTTTTT. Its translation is CASSLMAYTNTGELFF. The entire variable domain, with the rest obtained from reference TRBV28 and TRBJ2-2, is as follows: DVKVTQSSRYLVKRTGEKVFLECVQDMDHENMFWYRQDPGLGLRLIYFSYDVKMKEKGDIPEGYSVSREKKERFSLILESASTNQTSMYLCASSLMAYTNTGELFFGEGSRLTVL.

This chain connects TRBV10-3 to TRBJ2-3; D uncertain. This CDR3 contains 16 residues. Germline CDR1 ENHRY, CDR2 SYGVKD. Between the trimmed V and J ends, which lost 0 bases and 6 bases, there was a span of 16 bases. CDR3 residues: CAISESKGRLGDTQYF. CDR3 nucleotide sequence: TGTGCCATCAGTGAGTCGAAGGGTAGGCTCGGGGATACGCAGTATTTT.

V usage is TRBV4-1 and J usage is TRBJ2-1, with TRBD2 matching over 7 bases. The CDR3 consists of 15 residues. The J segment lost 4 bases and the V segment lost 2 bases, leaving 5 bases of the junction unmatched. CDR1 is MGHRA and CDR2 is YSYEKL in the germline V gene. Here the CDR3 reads CASSQPGTKYNEQFF. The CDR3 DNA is TGCGCCAGCAGCCAACCCGGGACTAAGTACAATGAGCAGTTCTTC.

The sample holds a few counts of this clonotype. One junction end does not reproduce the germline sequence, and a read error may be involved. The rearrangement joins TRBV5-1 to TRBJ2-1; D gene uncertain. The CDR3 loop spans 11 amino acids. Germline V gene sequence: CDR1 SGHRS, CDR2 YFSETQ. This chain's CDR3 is CASSSDNEQFF. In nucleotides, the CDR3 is TGCGCCAGCAGCTCCGACAATGAGCAGTTCTTC.

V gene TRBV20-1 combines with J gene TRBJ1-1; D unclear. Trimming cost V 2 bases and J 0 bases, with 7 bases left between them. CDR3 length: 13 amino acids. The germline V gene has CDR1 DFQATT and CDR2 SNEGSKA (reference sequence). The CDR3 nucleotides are TGCAGTGCTAGACAGACGCTGAACACTGAAGCTTTCTTT. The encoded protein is CSARQTLNTEAFF.

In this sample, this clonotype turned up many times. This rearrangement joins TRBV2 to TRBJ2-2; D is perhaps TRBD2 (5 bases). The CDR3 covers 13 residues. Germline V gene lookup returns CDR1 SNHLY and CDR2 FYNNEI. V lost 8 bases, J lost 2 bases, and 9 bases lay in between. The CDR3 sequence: CASGGDNTGELFF. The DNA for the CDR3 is TGTGCCAGCGGAGGTGATAACACCGGGGAGCTGTTTTTT.

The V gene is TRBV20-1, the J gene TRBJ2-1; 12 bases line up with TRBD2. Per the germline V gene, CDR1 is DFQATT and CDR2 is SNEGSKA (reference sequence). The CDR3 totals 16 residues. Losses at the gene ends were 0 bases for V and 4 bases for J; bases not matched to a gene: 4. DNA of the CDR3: TGCAGTGCTAGAGATTCGACTAGCGGGAGATACAATGAGCAGTTCTTC. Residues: CSARDSTSGRYNEQFF.

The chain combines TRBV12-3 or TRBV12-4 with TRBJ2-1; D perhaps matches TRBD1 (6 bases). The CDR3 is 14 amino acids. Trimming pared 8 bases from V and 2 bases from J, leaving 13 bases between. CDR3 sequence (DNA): TGTGCCAGCGGCGACAGGAATACCTACAATGAGCAGTTCTTC. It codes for CASGDRNTYNEQFF.

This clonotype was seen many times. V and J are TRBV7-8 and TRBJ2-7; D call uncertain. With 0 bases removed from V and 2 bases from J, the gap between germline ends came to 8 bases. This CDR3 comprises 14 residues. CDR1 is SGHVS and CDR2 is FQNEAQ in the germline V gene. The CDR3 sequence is CASSLADGPYEQYF. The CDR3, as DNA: TGTGCCAGCAGCTTAGCCGACGGCCCCTACGAGCAGTACTTC.

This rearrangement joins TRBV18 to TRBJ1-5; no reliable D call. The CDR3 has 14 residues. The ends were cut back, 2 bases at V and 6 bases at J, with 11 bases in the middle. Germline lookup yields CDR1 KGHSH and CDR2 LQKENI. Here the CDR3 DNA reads TGTGCCAGCTCACCAGGGTTCGATTCTCAGCCCCAGCATTTT. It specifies CASSPGFDSQPQHF.

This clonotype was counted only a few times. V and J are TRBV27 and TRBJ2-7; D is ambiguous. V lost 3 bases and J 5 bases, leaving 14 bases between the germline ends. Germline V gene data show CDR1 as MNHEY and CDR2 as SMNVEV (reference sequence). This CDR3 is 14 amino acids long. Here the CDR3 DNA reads TGTGCCAGCAGTTTGGCTGGGCAGCTGGACGAGCAGTACTTC. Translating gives CASSLAGQLDEQYF.

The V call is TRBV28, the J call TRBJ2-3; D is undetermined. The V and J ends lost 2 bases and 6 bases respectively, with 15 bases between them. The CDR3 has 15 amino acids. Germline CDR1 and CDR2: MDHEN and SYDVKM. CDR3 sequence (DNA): TGTGCCAGCAGTTTAAGCCTGGACCCTCCGGATACGCAGTATTTT. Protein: CASSLSLDPPDTQYF.

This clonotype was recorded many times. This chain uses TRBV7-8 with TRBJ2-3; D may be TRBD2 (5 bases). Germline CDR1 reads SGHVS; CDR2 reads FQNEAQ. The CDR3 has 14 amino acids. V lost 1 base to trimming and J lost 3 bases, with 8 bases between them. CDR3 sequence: CASSLGTGTDTQYF. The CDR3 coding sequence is TGTGCCAGCAGCTTAGGGACTGGGACAGATACGCAGTATTTT. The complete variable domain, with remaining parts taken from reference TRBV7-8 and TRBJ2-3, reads GAGVSQSPRYKVAKRGQDVALRCDPISGHVSLFWYQQALGQGPEFLTYFQNEAQLDKSGLPSDRFFAERPEGSVSTLKIQRTQQEDSAVYLCASSLGTGTDTQYFGPGTRLTVL.

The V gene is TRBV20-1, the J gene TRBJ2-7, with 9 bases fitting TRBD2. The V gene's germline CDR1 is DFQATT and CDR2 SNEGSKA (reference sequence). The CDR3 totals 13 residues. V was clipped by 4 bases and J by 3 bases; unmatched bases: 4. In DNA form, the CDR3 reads TGCAGTGCTACTAGCGGGACGGTCTACGAGCAGTACTTC. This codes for CSATSGTVYEQYF.